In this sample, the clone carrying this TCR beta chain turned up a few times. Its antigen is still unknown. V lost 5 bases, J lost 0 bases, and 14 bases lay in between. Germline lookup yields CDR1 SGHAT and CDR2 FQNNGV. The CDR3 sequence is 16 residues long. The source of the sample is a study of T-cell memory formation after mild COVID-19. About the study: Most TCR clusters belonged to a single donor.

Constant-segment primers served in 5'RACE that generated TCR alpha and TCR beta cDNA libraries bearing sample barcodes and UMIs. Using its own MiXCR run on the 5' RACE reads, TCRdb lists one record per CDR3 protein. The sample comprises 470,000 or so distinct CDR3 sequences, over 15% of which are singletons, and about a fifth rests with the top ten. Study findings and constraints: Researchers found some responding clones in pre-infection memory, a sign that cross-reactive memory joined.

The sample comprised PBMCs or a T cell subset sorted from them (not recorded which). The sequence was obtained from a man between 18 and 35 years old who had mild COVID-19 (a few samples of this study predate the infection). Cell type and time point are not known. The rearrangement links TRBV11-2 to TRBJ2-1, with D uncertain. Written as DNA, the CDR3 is TGTGCCAGCAGCCAAGAGGCTCACAGCTCCTACAATGAGCAGTTCTTC. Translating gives CASSQEAHSSYNEQFF.